This TCR beta chain appears in the sequencing data of a study of CD8 T cells in ankylosing spondylitis. Trimming cost V 5 bases and J 7 bases, with 14 bases left between them. The CDR3 runs to 13 residues. Comment on this clonotype: Its antigen is as yet unknown.

For TCR beta, libraries came from quantitative 5'-RACE with molecular barcodes. TCRdb recomputed calls from the 5' RACE reads with MiXCR, one row per CDR3 protein. The sample includes over 400,000 distinct CDR3 sequences, roughly 26% of them seen just once. Points from the study as a whole: A number of the motif variants had already been described in reactive arthritis synovial fluid and blood. There was reportedly significant enrichment of clones that were disease-linked in matched ankylosing spondylitis synovial fluid. Peripheral blood samples showed relatively rare disease-linked clones, and these clones were CD8+. Typical of ankylosing spondylitis blood, it appeared, was a TCR beta motif of fewer than ten highly homologous variants.

Sequenced sample: blood, either unsorted or a sorted T cell fraction (not recorded which). The clonotype originates from a male donor with ankylosing spondylitis. This chain connects TRBV12-3 or TRBV12-4 to TRBJ1-2; D is possibly TRBD1 (5 bases). The CDR3 nucleotides read TGTGCCAGCAGTGCACCGGGACCGGCTGGCTACACCTTC. It yields the protein CASSAPGPAGYTF.